Included here is one T cell receptor (beta chain) sequence, with context. This may come from a read error, since a much larger clone is one base off. The sample originates from a study of CD8+CD57+ T cells in acquired aplastic anemia. Across the study: Sorted CD4+ and CD8+ cells gave a mean 3.2 ug DNA, range 0.2 to 27.4 ug.

This CDR3 has 14 residues. The V end was cut by 6 bases, the J end by 5 bases, with 17 bases between. Patients picked for sequencing had shown CD8+CD57+ cell expansion detected by flow cytometry. Using genomic DNA as the template, TCR beta VDJ and CDR3 profiling was carried out. TCRdb reprocessed the reads via MiXCR and lists one record per CDR3 protein. The sample records around 220,000 distinct CDR3 sequences, 40% to 60% being singletons. The specimen sequenced was sorted CD4+, CD8+, or CD8+CD57+ T cells (not recorded which) from PBMCs. The genes are TRBV12-3 or TRBV12-4 and TRBJ2-7; possibly TRBD1 for D (6 bases). This TCR was recovered from a human donor with aplastic anemia. The CDR3 DNA follows: TGTGCCAGCAGCTACAGGGAGAAACACCACGAGCAGTACTTC. Residues: CASSYREKHHEQYF.